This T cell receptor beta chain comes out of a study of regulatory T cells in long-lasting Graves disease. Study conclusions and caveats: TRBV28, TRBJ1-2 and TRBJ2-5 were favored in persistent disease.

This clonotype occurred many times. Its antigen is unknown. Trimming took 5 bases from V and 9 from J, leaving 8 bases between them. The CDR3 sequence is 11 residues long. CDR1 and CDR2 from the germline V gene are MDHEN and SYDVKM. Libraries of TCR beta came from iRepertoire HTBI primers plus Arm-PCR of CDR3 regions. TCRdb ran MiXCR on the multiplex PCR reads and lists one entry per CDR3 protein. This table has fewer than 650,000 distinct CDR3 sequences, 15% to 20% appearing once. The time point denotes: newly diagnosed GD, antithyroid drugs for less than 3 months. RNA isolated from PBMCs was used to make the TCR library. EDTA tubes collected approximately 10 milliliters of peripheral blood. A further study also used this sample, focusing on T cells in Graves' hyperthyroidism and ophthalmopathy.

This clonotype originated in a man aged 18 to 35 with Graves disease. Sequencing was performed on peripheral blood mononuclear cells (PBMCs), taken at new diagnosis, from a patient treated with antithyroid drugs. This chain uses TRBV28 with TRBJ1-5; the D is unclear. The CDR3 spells CASSSSGPQHF. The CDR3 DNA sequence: TGTGCCAGCAGTAGCTCAGGGCCCCAGCATTTT.